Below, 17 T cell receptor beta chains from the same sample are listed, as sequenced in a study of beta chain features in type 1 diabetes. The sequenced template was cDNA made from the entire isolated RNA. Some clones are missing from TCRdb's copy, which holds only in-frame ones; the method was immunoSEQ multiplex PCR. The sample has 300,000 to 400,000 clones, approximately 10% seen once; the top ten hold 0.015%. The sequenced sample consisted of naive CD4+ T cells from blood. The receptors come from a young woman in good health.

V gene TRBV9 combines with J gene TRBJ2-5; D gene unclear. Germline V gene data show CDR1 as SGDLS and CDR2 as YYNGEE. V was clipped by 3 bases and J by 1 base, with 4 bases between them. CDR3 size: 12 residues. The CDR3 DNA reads TGTGCCAGCAGCGCGAGCCAAGAGACCCAGTACTTC. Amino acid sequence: CASSASQETQYF.

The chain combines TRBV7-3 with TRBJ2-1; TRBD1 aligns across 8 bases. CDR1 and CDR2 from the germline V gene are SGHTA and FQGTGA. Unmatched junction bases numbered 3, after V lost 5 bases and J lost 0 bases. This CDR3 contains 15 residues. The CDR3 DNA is TGTGCCAGCAGCCCGGGACAGGTCTCCTACAATGAGCAGTTCTTC. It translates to CASSPGQVSYNEQFF.

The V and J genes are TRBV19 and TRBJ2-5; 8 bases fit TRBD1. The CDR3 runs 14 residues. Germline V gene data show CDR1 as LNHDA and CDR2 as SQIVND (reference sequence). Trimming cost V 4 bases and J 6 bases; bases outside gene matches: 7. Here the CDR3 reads CASSKGQVKKTQYF. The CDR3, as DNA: TGTGCCAGTAGTAAGGGACAGGTCAAGAAGACCCAGTACTTC.

Here the CDR3 DNA reads TGTGCCAGCAGCCCGGATATAGCGGGCCCCTACGAGCAGTACTTC. This sequence encodes CASSPDIAGPYEQYF. V usage is TRBV5-6 and J usage is TRBJ2-7; 7 bases are shared with TRBD2. This CDR3 has 15 amino acids. Trimming removed 4 bases from V and 2 bases from J; junction bases left unmatched: 9. Germline V gene lookup returns CDR1 SGHDT and CDR2 YYEEEE. The whole variable domain, filled in from reference TRBV5-6 and TRBJ2-7, reads DAGVTQSPTHLIKTRGQQVTLRCSPKSGHDTVSWYQQALGQGPQFIFQYYEEEERQRGNFPDRFSGHQFPNYSSELNVNALLLGDSALYLCASSPDIAGPYEQYFGPGTRLTVT.

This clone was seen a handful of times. CDR3 DNA: TGTGCCAGCAGTGGGACAGGGGGTTCGGCAACTAATGAAAAACTGTTTTTT. Encoded protein: CASSGTGGSATNEKLFF. The chain couples TRBV27 to TRBJ1-4; TRBD1 agrees at 11 bases. Germline V gene lookup returns CDR1 MNHEY and CDR2 SMNVEV (reference sequence). V shed 5 bases, J shed 0 bases, and the junction held 5 bases outside the gene matches. The CDR3 spans 17 residues.

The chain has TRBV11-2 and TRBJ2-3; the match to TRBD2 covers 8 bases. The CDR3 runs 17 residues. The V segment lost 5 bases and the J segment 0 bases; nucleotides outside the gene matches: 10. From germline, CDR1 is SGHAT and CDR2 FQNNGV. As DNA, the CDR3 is TGTGCCAGCAGCCCGCGGGGGGATTTCTCTAGCACAGATACGCAGTATTTT. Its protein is CASSPRGDFSSTDTQYF.

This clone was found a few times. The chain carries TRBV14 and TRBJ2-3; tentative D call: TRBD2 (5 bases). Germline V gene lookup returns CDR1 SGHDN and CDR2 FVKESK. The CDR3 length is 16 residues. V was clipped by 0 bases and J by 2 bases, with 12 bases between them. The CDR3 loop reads CASSQDYDYTTDTQYF. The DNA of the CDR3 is TGTGCCAGCAGCCAAGATTACGACTATACCACAGATACGCAGTATTTT.

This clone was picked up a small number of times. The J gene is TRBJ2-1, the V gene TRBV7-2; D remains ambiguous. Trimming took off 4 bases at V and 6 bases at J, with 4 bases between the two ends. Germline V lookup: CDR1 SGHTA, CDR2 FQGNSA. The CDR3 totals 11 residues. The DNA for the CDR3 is TGTGCCAGCAGCTCCCTCAATGAGCAGTTCTTC. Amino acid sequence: CASSSLNEQFF.

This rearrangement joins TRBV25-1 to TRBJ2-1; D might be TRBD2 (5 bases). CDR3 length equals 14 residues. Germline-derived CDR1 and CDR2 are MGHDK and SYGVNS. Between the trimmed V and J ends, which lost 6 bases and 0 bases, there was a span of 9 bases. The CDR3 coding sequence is TGTGCCAGCAGCCCTAGCAACTCCTACAATGAGCAGTTCTTC. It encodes CASSPSNSYNEQFF.

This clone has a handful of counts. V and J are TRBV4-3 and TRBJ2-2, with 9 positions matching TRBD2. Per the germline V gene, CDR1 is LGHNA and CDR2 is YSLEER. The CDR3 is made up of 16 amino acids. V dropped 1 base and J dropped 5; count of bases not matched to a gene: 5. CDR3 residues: CASSQVSGRGTGELFF. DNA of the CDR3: TGCGCCAGCAGCCAAGTTAGCGGGAGAGGGACCGGGGAGCTGTTTTTT.

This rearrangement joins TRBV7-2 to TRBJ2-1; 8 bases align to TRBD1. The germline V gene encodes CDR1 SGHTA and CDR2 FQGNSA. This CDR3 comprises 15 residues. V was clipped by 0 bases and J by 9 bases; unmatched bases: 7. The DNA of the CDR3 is TGTGCCAGCAGCTTAGCGGGACAGGCCAAGGGTGAGCAGTTCTTC. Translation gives CASSLAGQAKGEQFF.

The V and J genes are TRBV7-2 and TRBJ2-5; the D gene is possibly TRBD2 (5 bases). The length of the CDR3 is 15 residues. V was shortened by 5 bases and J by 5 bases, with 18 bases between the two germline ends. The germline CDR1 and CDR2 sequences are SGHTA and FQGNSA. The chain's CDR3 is CASSVTGVLTETQYF. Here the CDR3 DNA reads TGTGCCAGCAGCGTGACCGGGGTATTGACGGAGACCCAGTACTTC.

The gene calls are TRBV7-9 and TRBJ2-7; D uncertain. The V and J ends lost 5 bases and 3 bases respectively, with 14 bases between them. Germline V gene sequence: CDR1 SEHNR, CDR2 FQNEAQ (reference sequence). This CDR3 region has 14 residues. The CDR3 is CASSPHSGLYEQYF. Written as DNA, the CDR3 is TGTGCCAGCAGCCCCCACAGTGGCCTCTACGAGCAGTACTTC.

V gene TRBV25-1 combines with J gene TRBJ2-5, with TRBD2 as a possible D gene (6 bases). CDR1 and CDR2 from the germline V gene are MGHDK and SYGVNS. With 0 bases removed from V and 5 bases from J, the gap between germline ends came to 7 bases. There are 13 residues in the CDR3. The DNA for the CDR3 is TGTGCCAGCAGTGAATACGGGAGTGAGACCCAGTACTTC. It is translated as CASSEYGSETQYF.

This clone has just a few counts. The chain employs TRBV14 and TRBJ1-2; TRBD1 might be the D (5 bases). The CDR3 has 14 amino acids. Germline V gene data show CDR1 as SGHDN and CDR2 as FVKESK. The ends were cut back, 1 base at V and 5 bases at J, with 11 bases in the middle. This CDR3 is CASSQVNGGYGYTF. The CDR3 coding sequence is TGTGCCAGCAGCCAAGTAAACGGGGGGTATGGCTACACCTTC.

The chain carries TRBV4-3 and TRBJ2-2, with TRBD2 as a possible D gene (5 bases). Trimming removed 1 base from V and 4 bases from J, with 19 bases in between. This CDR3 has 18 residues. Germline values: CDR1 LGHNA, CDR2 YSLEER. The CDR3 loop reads CASSQGTSGSSPTGELFF. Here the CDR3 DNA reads TGCGCCAGCAGCCAAGGGACTTCCGGGTCCTCTCCCACCGGGGAGCTGTTTTTT.

The CDR3 loop reads CSVEPDRGVGGYTF. The CDR3, as DNA: TGCAGCGTTGAACCGGACAGGGGGGTGGGGGGCTACACCTTC. The rearrangement links TRBV29-1 to TRBJ1-2; 10 nucleotides line up with TRBD1. CDR3 length: 14 amino acids. The germline gives CDR1 SQVTM, CDR2 ANQGSEA. J lost 8 bases, V lost 2 bases, and 8 bases had no gene match.